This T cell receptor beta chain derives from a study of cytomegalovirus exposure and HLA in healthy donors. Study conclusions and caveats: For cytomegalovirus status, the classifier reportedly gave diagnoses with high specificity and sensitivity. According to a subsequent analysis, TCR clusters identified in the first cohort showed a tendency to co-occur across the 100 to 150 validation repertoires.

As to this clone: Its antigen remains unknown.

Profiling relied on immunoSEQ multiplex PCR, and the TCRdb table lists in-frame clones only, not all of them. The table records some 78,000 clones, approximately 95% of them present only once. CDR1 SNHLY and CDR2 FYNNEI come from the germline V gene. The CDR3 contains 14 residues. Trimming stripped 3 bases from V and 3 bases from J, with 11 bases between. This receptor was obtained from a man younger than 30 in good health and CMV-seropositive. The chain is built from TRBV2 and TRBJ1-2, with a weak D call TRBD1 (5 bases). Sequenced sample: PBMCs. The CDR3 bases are TGTGCCAGCAGTGACTGGGGGGGTGACTATGGCTACACCTTC. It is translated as CASSDWGGDYGYTF.